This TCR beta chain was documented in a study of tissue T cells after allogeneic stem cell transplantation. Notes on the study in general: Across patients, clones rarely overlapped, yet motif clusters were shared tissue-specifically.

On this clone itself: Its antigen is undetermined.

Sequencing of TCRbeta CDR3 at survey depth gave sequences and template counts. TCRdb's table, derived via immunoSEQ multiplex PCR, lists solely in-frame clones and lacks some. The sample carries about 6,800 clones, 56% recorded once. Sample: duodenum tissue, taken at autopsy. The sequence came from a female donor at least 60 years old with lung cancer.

The CDR3 nucleotides are TGTGCCAGTAGCCAGATCCGGGATCGGGGTGAGACCCAGTACTTC. It codes for CASSQIRDRGETQYF. The chain joins TRBV19 to TRBJ2-5; D is possibly TRBD2 (5 bases). This CDR3 spans 15 amino acids. Trimming shortened V by 6 bases and J by 5 bases, and 19 bases separated the two germline ends. Germline values: CDR1 LNHDA, CDR2 SQIVND (reference sequence).